The present T cell receptor (beta chain) was sequenced within a study of Ad26.COV2.S vaccination and SARS-CoV-2 variants. About the research overall: Ad26.COV2.S, an intramuscular injection, was given once or twice 56 days apart.

The treatment here: about 20 received Ad26.COV2.S at low or high dose, single or two shots; 5 received placebo; per-sample allocation not given. Samples analyzed were those drawn on day 63 after the first vaccine or placebo injection. Ad26 vector vaccine expressed Wuhan-strain SARS-CoV-2 spike. Generated by immunoSEQ multiplex PCR, the TCRdb table keeps only in-frame clones and is missing some. The repertoire consists of 400,000 or so clones, with around nine tenths occurring once and the leading ten covering under 4%. Sequenced here: peripheral blood, sampled in a trial of Ad26.COV2.S vaccine versus placebo. This receptor was taken from a person aged 18-60 years who received the Ad26.COV2.S COVID-19 vaccine or a placebo.

The DNA for the CDR3 is TGTGCCAGCAGTTACGGGCCGGGTCCCTACGAGCAGTACTTC. Translation gives CASSYGPGPYEQYF. The chain links TRBV6-5 to TRBJ2-7; D not resolved. The ends were cut back, 2 bases at V and 2 bases at J, with 10 bases in the middle. CDR1 MNHEY and CDR2 SVGAGI come from the germline V gene. This CDR3 is 14 amino acids long.